One and the same sample provided the 8 T cell receptor beta chains below, sequenced in a study of tumor and adjacent non-tumor tissue in lung cancer listed by TCRdb under 2018. Libraries were prepared through multiplex PCR. TCRdb records Illumina HiSeq 2500 as the sequencer. TCRbeta libraries were built by three rounds of nested PCR using primers (Table S4), following protocols modified from ARM-PCR. TCRdb reworked the public reads: Q25 trimming with fastp, MiXCR clone assembly, productive beta chains retained. Rows with one shared CDR3 protein collapse into an entry with the most common genes and DNA. The sample profile shows roughly 120,000 distinct CDR3 sequences; more than 60% of them were found once. The ten largest clones add up to about 40% of the sample. RNA was extracted from bulk unsorted tissue and checked for quality with a NanoDrop ND-1000 and an Agilent 2100. The sequenced sample consisted of lung tumor tissue. The receptors here all came from a woman aged 55-70 years with non-small cell lung cancer.

This chain uses TRBV24-1 with TRBJ2-1; the match to TRBD2 covers 9 bases. J lost 0 bases, V lost 8 bases, and 7 bases had no gene match. The CDR3 length is 16 residues. From germline, CDR1 is KGHDR and CDR2 SFDVKD. The CDR3 loop reads CATIRRGGSSYNEQFF. CDR3 bases: TGTGCCACCATCCGGCGGGGGGGGAGCTCCTACAATGAGCAGTTCTTC.

Turning to this clonotype: It may be a read error: a sequence one base away is much more abundant. The rearrangement uses TRBV4-3 and TRBJ2-1; perhaps TRBD2 as D (5 bases). Germline loops: CDR1 LGHNA, CDR2 YSLEER. Trimming stripped 1 base from V and 11 bases from J, with 15 bases between. The CDR3 consists of 14 residues. CDR3 coding DNA: TGCGCCAGCAGCCAAGTTCCAGCGGCCGGGCAGCAGTTCTTC. Residues: CASSQVPAAGQQFF.

For this clonotype: An end of the junction differs from the germline gene, which may be a read error. This chain connects TRBV5-4 to TRBJ2-2, with D perhaps matching TRBD1 or TRBD2 (6 bases each). CDR3 size: 15 residues. In germline, CDR1 is SGHNT, CDR2 YYREEE (reference sequence). CDR3 protein: CASTPWGDNTGALFF. CDR3 nucleotides: TGTGCCAGCACCCCGTGGGGGGACAACACCGGGGCGCTGTTTTTT.

About this clonotype: Compared with germline, one end of the junction differs, possibly owing to a read error. This sequence joins TRBV4-3 and TRBJ1-2; tentatively, D is TRBD1 (5 bases). Germline lookup yields CDR1 LGHNA and CDR2 YSLEER. This CDR3 region has 15 residues. The CDR3 bases are TGCGCGAGCAGCCAAGAGTGGGACTCTAACTATGGCTACACCTTC. This translates into CASSQEWDSNYGYTF.

Details on this clonotype: One end of the junction fails to match germline, which may point to a read error. The CDR3 sequence: CASSLSAGFLNTETFF. CDR3 in DNA: TGTGCCAGCAGCTTATCGGCGGGATTTTTGAACACTGAAACTTTCTTT. The V and J genes are TRBV11-1 and TRBJ1-1; D remains unclear. CDR3 length: 16 residues. Per the germline V gene, CDR1 is SGHAT and CDR2 is FQDESV (reference sequence).

The J gene is TRBJ2-1, the V gene TRBV11-2; D may be TRBD2 (6 bases). Germline V lookup: CDR1 SGHAT, CDR2 FQNNGV. The CDR3 contains 14 residues. The V and J ends lost 1 base and 8 bases respectively, with 12 bases between them. CDR3 sequence: CASSLASVADEQFF. CDR3 bases: TGTGCCAGCAGCTTAGCTAGCGTGGCGGATGAGCAGTTCTTC.

Turning to this clonotype: A read error may explain this, as a much larger clone is one base away. V usage is TRBV5-6 and J usage is TRBJ1-2; D is possibly TRBD1 (6 bases). There are 16 residues in the CDR3. Germline V lookup: CDR1 SGHDT, CDR2 YYEEEE. V was trimmed by 0 bases and J by 4 bases, leaving 16 bases between them. The DNA for the CDR3 is TGTGCCAGCAGCTTGGGACAGGAGGCGCGATCCTATGGCTACACCTTC. Translated: CASSLGQEARSYGYTF.

A remark on this clonotype: The CDR3 end shows no conserved phenylalanine or tryptophan, and so a read error is likely. The J gene is TRBJ2-7, the V gene TRBV10-3; 8 bases fit TRBD2. Trimming at V came to 8 bases and at J to 4 bases, leaving 7 bases not matched to a gene. The CDR3 covers 13 residues. Germline V gene sequence: CDR1 ENHRY, CDR2 SYGVKD. CDR3 sequence (DNA): TGTGCCATCTCCTTAACTAGCGGTTACGAGCAGTACTTA. Translated, it gives CAISLTSGYEQYL.